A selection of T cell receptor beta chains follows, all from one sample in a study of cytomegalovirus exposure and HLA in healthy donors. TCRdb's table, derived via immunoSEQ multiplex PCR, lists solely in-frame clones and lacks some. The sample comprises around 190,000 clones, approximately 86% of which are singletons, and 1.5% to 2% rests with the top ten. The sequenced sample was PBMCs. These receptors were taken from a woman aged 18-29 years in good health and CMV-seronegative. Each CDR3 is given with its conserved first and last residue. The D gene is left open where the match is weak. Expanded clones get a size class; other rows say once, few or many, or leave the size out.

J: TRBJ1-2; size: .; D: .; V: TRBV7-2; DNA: TGTGCCAGCAGTCTAGGACAAGACTATGGCTACACCTTC; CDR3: CASSLGQDYGYTF
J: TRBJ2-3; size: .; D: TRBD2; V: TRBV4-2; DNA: TGTGCCAGCAGCCAAGATCTGAGCGGGGGGGCACCCACAGATACGCAGTATTTT; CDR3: CASSQDLSGGAPTDTQYF
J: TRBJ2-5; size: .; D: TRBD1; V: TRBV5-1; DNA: TGCGCCAGCAGCTGGGCGCAGGGGGTAGGGGAGACCCAGTACTTC; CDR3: CASSWAQGVGETQYF
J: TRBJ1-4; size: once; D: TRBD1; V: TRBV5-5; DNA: TGTGCCAGCAGCTTGGAGGGCAGGGGGCGGGCTAATGAAAAACTGTTTTTT; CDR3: CASSLEGRGRANEKLFF
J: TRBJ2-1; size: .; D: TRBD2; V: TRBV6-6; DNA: TGTGCCACCTCGGGGGGGGCCTACAATGAGCAGTTCTTC; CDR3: CATSGGAYNEQFF
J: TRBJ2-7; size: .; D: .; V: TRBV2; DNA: TGTGCCAGCAGTGAAAACTCGTGGTACGAGCAGTACTTC; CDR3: CASSENSWYEQYF
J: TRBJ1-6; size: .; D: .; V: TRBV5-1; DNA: TGCGCCAGCAGCTTGGAGTTGACAGCAGTCAATTCACCCCTCCACTTT; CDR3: CASSLELTAVNSPLHF
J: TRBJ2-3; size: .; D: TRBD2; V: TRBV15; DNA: TGTGCCACCAGCGGCCCGGGACTAGCGGACACAGATACGCAGTCTTTT; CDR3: CATSGPGLADTDTQSF
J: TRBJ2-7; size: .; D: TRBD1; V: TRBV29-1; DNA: TGCAGCGTTGAACTCCCGGGACAGGAATCCTACGAGCAGTACTTC; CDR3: CSVELPGQESYEQYF
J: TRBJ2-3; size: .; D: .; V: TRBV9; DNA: TGTGCCAGCTCCGAGCCAGCGGGCACAGATACGCAGTATTTT; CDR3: CASSEPAGTDTQYF
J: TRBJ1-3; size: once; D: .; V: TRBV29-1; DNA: TGCAGCGCCTGTTACAGGTTCGACTCTGGAAACACCATATATTTT; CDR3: CSACYRFDSGNTIYF
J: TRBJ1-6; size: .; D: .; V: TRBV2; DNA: TGTGCCAGCAGTGGGAATCGGGGGGACTGGAGCTCCTATAATTCACCCCTCCACTTT; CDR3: CASSGNRGDWSSYNSPLHF
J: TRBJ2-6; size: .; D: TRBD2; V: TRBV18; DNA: TGTGCCAGCTCACCTTCGCAGGGAGGGTTTAAGGCTGGGGCCAACGTCCTGACTTTC; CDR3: CASSPSQGGFKAGANVLTF
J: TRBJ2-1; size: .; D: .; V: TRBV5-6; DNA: TGTGCCAGCACCCTAGGACAGCACTACAATGAGCAGTTCTTC; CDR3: CASTLGQHYNEQFF
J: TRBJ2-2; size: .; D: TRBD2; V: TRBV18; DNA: TGTGCCAGCTCACCGTTGTCTAGCGGGGGCACCGGGGAGCTGTTTTTT; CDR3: CASSPLSSGGTGELFF
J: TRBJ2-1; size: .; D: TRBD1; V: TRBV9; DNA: TGTGCCAGCAGCCAACGTCCCGGGACAGGGTTTAATGAGCAGTTCTTC; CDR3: CASSQRPGTGFNEQFF
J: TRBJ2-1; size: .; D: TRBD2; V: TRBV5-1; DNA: TGCGCCAGCAGCTCTACTAGCGGGGGCCTATACAATGAGCAGTTCTTC; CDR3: CASSSTSGGLYNEQFF
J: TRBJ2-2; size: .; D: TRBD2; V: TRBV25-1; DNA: TGTGCCAGCAGTGACTTTAGCGGGAGGACTTTTAACACCGGGGAGCTGTTTTTT; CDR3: CASSDFSGRTFNTGELFF
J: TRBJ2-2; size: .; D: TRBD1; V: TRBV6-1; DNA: TGTGCCAGCAGTGAAGAACAGGGGGCGTCCGGGGAGCTGTTTTTT; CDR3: CASSEEQGASGELFF
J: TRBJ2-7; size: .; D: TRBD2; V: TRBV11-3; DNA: TGTGCCAGCAGCTCAAGGTTGGCTAGCGGGAGGGCCGAGCAGTACTTC; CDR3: CASSSRLASGRAEQYF
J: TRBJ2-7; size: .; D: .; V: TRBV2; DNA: TGTGCCAGCAGCTATGCACGCTACGAGCAGTACTTC; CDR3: CASSYARYEQYF
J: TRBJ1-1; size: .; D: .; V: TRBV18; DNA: TGTGCCAGCTCACCCAGGGGAGGGACCGGGATGAACACTGAAGCTTTCTTT; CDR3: CASSPRGGTGMNTEAFF
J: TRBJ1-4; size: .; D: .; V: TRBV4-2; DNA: TGTGCCAGCAGCCAAGTCTCAGGGACTAATGAAAAACTGTTTTTT; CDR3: CASSQVSGTNEKLFF
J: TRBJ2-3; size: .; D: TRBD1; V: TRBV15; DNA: TGTGCCACCAGCAGAGCCCCCGGGCAGGGGGCTTGGGGAGATACGCAGTATTTT; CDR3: CATSRAPGQGAWGDTQYF
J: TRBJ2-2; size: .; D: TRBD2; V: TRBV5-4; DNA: TGTGCCAGCAGCTCCAGCGGGAGGGCGAACACCGGGGAGCTGTTTTTT; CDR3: CASSSSGRANTGELFF
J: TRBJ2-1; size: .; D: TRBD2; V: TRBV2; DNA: TGTGCCAGCAGCCTAGGGACTAGCGCCTTTGGAGAGCAGTTCTTC; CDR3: CASSLGTSAFGEQFF
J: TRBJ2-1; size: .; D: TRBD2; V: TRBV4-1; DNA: TGCGCCAGCAGCCAAGACTTCCCTAGCGGGAGGGTTTATGAGCAGTTCTTC; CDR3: CASSQDFPSGRVYEQFF
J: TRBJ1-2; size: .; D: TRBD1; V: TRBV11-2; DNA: TGTGCCAGCAGCTCGGGGACAGGGACTTATGGCTACACCTTC; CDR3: CASSSGTGTYGYTF
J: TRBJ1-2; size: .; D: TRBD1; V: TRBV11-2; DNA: TGTGCCAGCAGCCCCCAGGGGACAGACTATGGCTACACCTTC; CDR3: CASSPQGTDYGYTF
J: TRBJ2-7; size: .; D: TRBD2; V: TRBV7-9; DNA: TGTGCCAGCAGTTCTACTAGCGGCCCCTACGAGCAGTACTTC; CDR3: CASSSTSGPYEQYF
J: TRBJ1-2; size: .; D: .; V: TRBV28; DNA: TGTGCCAGCAGCCCGGCCCAGGACTATGGCTACACCTTC; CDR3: CASSPAQDYGYTF
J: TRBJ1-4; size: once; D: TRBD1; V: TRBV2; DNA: TGTGCCAGCAGTGAATCCCACAGGGGGGGCGGAAAACTGTTTTTT; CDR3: CASSESHRGGGKLFF
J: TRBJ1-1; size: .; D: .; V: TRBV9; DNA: TGTGCCAGCAGCGTAGGGGGCCCGAACACTGAAGCTTTCTTT; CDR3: CASSVGGPNTEAFF
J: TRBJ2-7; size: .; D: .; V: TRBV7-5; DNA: TGTGTCAGAAGCTTCCCGGGACAGGCGACCTACGAGCAGTACTTC; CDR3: CVRSFPGQATYEQYF
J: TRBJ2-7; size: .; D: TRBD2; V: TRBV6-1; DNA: TGTGCCAGCAGTGAATGGCTAGCGGGGTCCTACGAGCAGTACTTC; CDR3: CASSEWLAGSYEQYF
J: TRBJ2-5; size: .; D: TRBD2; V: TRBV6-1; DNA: TGTGCCAGCAGTGAGTCGGGGGGGGGACAAGAGACCCAGTACTTC; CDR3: CASSESGGGQETQYF
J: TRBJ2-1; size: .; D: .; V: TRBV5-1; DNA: TGCGCCAGCAGCACCGACAGATACAATGAGCAGTTCTTC; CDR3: CASSTDRYNEQFF
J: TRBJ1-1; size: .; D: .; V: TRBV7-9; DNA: TGTGCCAGCAGCCCCATGCGGGGGGCGAGAACTGAAGCTTTCTTT; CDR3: CASSPMRGARTEAFF
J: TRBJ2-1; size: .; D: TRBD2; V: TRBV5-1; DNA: TGCGCCAGCAGCGAACCGGGACTAGCGGGAGAAAATGAGCAGTTCTTC; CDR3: CASSEPGLAGENEQFF
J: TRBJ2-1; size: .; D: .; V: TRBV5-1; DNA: TGCGCCAGCAGCTTGGGCCGGGGCTACAATGAGCAGTTCTTC; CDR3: CASSLGRGYNEQFF
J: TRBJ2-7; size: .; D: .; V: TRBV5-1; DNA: TGCGCCAGCAGGTTGGACAGTTCTCCTGGCGAGCAGTACTTC; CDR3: CASRLDSSPGEQYF
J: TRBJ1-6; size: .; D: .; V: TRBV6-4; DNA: TGTGCCAGCAGTGACGAGGCAGTCTATAATTCACCCCTCCACTTT; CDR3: CASSDEAVYNSPLHF
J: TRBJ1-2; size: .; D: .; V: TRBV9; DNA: TGTGCCAGCAGCGGGGGAGGGCAGGGGATATCTTATGGCTACACCTTC; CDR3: CASSGGGQGISYGYTF
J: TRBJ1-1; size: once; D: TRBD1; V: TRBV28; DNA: TGTGCCAGCAGTTTAGGGAACAGGGGTGAAGCTTTCTTT; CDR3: CASSLGNRGEAFF
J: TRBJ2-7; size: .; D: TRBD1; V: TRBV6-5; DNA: TGTGCCAGCAGTTACTCAAGGGACAGGGGGGACTACGAGCAGTACTTC; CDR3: CASSYSRDRGDYEQYF
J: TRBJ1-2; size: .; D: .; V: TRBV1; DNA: TGCACCAGCAGCCAACTTACAGGGGCCCACTATGGCTACACCTTC; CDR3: CTSSQLTGAHYGYTF
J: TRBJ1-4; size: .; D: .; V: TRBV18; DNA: TGTGCCAGCTCACCACTGGGACATAGGAATGAAAAACTGTTTTTT; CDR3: CASSPLGHRNEKLFF
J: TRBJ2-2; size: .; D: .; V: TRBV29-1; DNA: TGCAGCGTTGTACTTCCCACCGGGGAGCTGTTTTTT; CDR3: CSVVLPTGELFF
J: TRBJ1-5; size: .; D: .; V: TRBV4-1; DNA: TGCGCCAGCAGCCAAGATGCGGGGTATGGTCAGCCCCAGCATTTT; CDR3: CASSQDAGYGQPQHF
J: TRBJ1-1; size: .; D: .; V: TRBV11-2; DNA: TGTGCCAGCAGCTTAGCCCTGAGGGAAACCGGTTTGAACACTGAAGCTTTCTTT; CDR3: CASSLALRETGLNTEAFF
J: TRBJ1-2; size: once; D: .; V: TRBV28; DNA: TGTGCCAGCAGTTTATATCCCGCGGACTATGGCTACACCTTC; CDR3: CASSLYPADYGYTF
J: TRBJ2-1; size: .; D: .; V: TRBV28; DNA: TGTGCCAGTAGACCCGGGACACCCCTCAATGAGCAGTTCTTC; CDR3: CASRPGTPLNEQFF
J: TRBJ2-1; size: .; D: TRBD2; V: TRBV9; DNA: TGTGCCAGCAGCGTATATCCCGGGAGGGACTACAATGAGCAGTTCTTC; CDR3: CASSVYPGRDYNEQFF
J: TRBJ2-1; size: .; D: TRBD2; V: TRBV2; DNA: TGTGCCAGCAGTGAAGCGCCCCCGGGCGGGAGGTACAATGAGCAGTTCTTC; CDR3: CASSEAPPGGRYNEQFF
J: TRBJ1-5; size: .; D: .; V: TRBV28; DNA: TGTGCCAGCAGTTTAATCTCCGGGCCAGGGAATCAGCCCCAGCATTTT; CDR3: CASSLISGPGNQPQHF
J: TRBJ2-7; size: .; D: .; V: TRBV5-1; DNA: TGCGCCAGCAGACCGGAGGGATTTTCCTACGAGCAGTACTTC; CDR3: CASRPEGFSYEQYF
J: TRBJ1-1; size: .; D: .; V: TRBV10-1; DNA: TGCGCCAGCAGTGAGTCAGGGGAGAACACTGAAGCTTTCTTT; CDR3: CASSESGENTEAFF
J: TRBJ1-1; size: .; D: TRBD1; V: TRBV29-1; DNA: TGCAGCGTTGACAGGGGGCAGGGCACTGAAGCTTTCTTT; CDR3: CSVDRGQGTEAFF